A single TCR beta chain is shown here with its context. This entry belongs to a study of blood T cell repertoires in COVID-19. Study at large: Samples taken during acute and convalescent COVID-19 were collected in the United States, Italy and Spain. In each case, the material was cDNA or gDNA derived from T cells, B-cell-depleted T cells, or PBMCs.

Seattle's cohort entered during active infection and was followed longitudinally. The CDR3 extends over 15 amino acids. Germline CDR1 reads WSHSY; CDR2 reads SAAADI. V was clipped by 3 bases and J by 8 bases; unmatched bases: 12. Original handling: Using reference gene primer amplification, nucleated cell counts were estimated. Assay used: immunoSEQ multiplex PCR; TCRdb lists only in-frame clones, some missing. D and trimming come from the DNA, and the V and J calls and clone size come from that table. The sample consists of about 150,000 clones, around 84% of them appearing once. This sequence was found in a woman aged 55-69 years with COVID-19, enrolled during active disease. Sequenced input: peripheral blood. V gene TRBV10-2 combines with J gene TRBJ1-2, with 7 bases lining up with TRBD1. CDR3 loop: CASSERRGQSGGYTF. The CDR3, as DNA: TGCGCCAGCAGTGAAAGGAGGGGACAGTCGGGCGGCTACACCTTC.